Following are 11 T cell receptor beta chains from one sample sequenced in a study of post-analysis software for immune sequencing data. Points from the study as a whole: In patients, five TRBV segments were more frequent than in controls, with TRBV5-6, TRBV5-1 and TRBV20-1 among them.

The antigens for these receptors are not known. Unique molecular identifiers had been added to the TCR beta cDNA libraries. TCRdb re-called the PCR reads through MiXCR, storing one row per CDR3 protein. The sample records about 430,000 distinct CDR3 sequences, approximately 39% being singletons. What was sequenced was blood. The receptors were sampled from a girl under 10 years old with multiple sclerosis.

The CDR3 region has the DNA TGCAGTGCTCCCAGGATCGGACTAGCGGGAGGCCACGAGCAGTACTTC. Residues: CSAPRIGLAGGHEQYF. The V call is TRBV20-1, the J call TRBJ2-5; the match to TRBD2 covers 14 bases. The J call may be mistaken, given a closer DNA end match to TRBJ2-7. CDR3 length: 16 amino acids. In germline, CDR1 is DFQATT, CDR2 SNEGSKA (reference sequence).

This clonotype has a handful of counts. This chain links TRBV29-1 with TRBJ1-2; D is undetermined. The CDR3 contains 13 residues. Trimming removed 4 bases from V and 4 bases from J, with 13 bases in between. CDR1 and CDR2 from the germline V gene are SQVTM and ANQGSEA. The CDR3 region is CSVGLRLTYGYTF. For the CDR3, the DNA is TGCAGCGTTGGTCTGCGTTTAACCTATGGCTACACCTTC.

This clonotype was observed a few times. The chain combines TRBV20-1 with TRBJ1-2, with D possibly being TRBD1 (6 bases). V lost 0 bases, J lost 3 bases, and 14 bases lay in between. Per germline, CDR1 DFQATT and CDR2 SNEGSKA (reference sequence). The CDR3 is 15 amino acids. CDR3 nucleotide sequence: TGCAGTGCTAGAGAGGGGTCTACAGGGTACTATGGCTACACCTTC. Translation gives CSAREGSTGYYGYTF.

This clonotype was observed a few times. This chain links TRBV29-1 with TRBJ2-5; D uncertain. Germline-derived CDR1 and CDR2 are SQVTM and ANQGSEA. V was pared by 7 bases and J by 2 bases, with 11 bases between. The CDR3 is 12 residues long. The CDR3: CSGASRQETQYF. CDR3 coding DNA: TGCAGCGGGGCTTCGCGGCAAGAGACCCAGTACTTC.

V and J are TRBV6-1 and TRBJ1-2, with TRBD1 identical over 7 bases. CDR3 length: 12 amino acids. Per the germline V gene, CDR1 is MNHNS and CDR2 is SASEGT. The trim removed 4 bases at V and 4 bases at J, leaving 0 bases unmatched. Written as DNA, the CDR3 is TGTGCCAGCAGTGGGACAGGCTATGGCTACACCTTC. Its protein product is CASSGTGYGYTF.

This clonotype was recorded a few times. The chain has TRBV24-1 and TRBJ2-1; 7 nucleotides line up with TRBD2. There are 12 residues in the CDR3. J lost 12 bases, V lost 4 bases, and 5 bases had no gene match. Germline assignment: CDR1 KGHDR and CDR2 SFDVKD. DNA for the CDR3: TGTGCCACCAGTGACCGGGACTACCGGCAGTTCTTC. It is translated as CATSDRDYRQFF.

The table lists this clonotype with a few counts. This chain uses TRBV29-1 with TRBJ1-2; D is unclear. The V end lost 1 base, the J end lost 7 bases, and 7 bases lay between the germline ends. CDR1 is SQVTM and CDR2 is ANQGSEA in the germline V gene. The CDR3 runs to 11 residues. The CDR3 is CSVEASGGYTF. The CDR3 nucleotides are TGCAGCGTTGAAGCTTCTGGTGGCTACACCTTC.

There are a few counts of this clonotype. The V call is TRBV15, the J call TRBJ1-5; D unresolved. CDR1 LNHNV and CDR2 YYDKDF come from the germline V gene (reference sequence). This CDR3 is 15 amino acids long. Trimming stripped 0 bases from V and 8 bases from J, with 14 bases between. CDR3 in DNA: TGTGCCACCAGCAGAGATCTGAATCATTTTGAGCCCCAGCATTTT. Its translation: CATSRDLNHFEPQHF.

A word on this clonotype: Germline is not matched at one junction end, which may reflect a read error. The chain couples TRBV7-9 to TRBJ1-2; D remains ambiguous. The CDR3 has 14 residues. Germline assignment: CDR1 SEHNR and CDR2 FQNEAQ (reference sequence). The CDR3 coding sequence is TGTGCCAGCAGCGCCAGAGATCTGGGCTATGGCCACACCTTC. Translation gives CASSARDLGYGHTF.

This clonotype appeared a few times. V usage is TRBV10-3 and J usage is TRBJ1-1, with TRBD1 matching 7 bases. V shed 0 bases, J shed 1 base, and the junction held 2 bases outside the gene matches. Germline V gene lookup returns CDR1 ENHRY and CDR2 SYGVKD. CDR3 length equals 15 residues. The CDR3 bases are TGTGCCATCAGTGAGTCCCGGACAGGGAACACTGAAGCTTTCTTT. Protein: CAISESRTGNTEAFF.

This clonotype came up a few times. V gene TRBV3-1 combines with J gene TRBJ2-4; D perhaps matches TRBD1 (5 bases). The end of the DNA aligns better with TRBJ2-7, so the J call may be wrong. CDR3 size: 17 residues. The germline CDR1 and CDR2 sequences are LGHDT and YNNKEL (reference sequence). CDR3 in DNA: TGTGCCAGCAGCCAAGGCAGGGTCGCCAGGATCCTATACGAGCAGTACTTC. Translating gives CASSQGRVARILYEQYF.